Presented here are 19 T cell receptor beta chains from one specimen sequenced in a study of T cell changes during pregnancy in multiple sclerosis (dated by TCRdb to about 2019). Receptor amplification or capture employed the immunoSEQ multiplex PCR assay. Drawn from immuneACCESS, this table holds only the in-frame rearrangements with V and J called that TCRdb kept. Clones are partly lost; checked studies trace under half to an unresolved V gene and leave the rest unexplained. Recorded for this sample are about 60,000 clones; roughly 91% of them occurred a single time. Clones ranked in the top ten supply about 2% of the sample. This material consisted of peripheral blood, taken in the second trimester of pregnancy. These receptors were obtained from a female donor in good health, enrolled as a control in a pregnancy study.

The chain uses TRBV6-1 and TRBJ1-5, with D perhaps TRBD1 (5 bases). CDR3 length equals 14 residues. V dropped 3 bases and J dropped 7 bases, with 13 bases sitting between them. Germline lookup yields CDR1 MNHNS and CDR2 SASEGT. CDR3 amino acids: CASSDREVRQPQHF. The CDR3 coding sequence is TGTGCCAGCAGTGACAGGGAAGTCCGACAGCCCCAGCATTTT.

V gene TRBV7-2 combines with J gene TRBJ2-7; possibly TRBD1 for D (6 bases). The CDR3 is made up of 12 amino acids. The germline V gene encodes CDR1 SGHTA and CDR2 FQGNSA. V was pared by 5 bases and J by 5 bases, with 10 bases between. CDR3 protein: CASSQTGNEQYF. The CDR3 DNA reads TGTGCCAGCAGCCAAACAGGGAACGAGCAGTACTTC.

This chain connects TRBV4-1 to TRBJ2-5; D might be TRBD2 (6 bases). V lost 5 bases to trimming and J lost 1 base, with 8 bases between them. Germline CDR1 reads MGHRA; CDR2 reads YSYEKL. The CDR3 runs 13 residues. The DNA of the CDR3 is TGCGCCAGCAGCGTCGGGGGCCAAGAGACCCAGTACTTC. This translates into CASSVGGQETQYF.

This clone was picked up a small number of times. V and J are TRBV11-2 and TRBJ1-2; 8 nucleotides align to TRBD1. CDR1 SGHAT and CDR2 FQNNGV come from the germline V gene. With V trimmed by 5 bases and J by 8 bases, 13 bases remained unmatched. This CDR3 is built from 15 residues. CDR3 loop: CASSPPRQGIGGYTF. The CDR3 DNA reads as TGTGCCAGCAGCCCGCCCCGACAGGGGATAGGGGGCTACACCTTC.

The chain joins TRBV10-3 to TRBJ2-7, with TRBD1 matching over 9 bases. CDR1 and CDR2 (germline): ENHRY, SYGVKD. The CDR3 is made up of 15 amino acids. The J segment lost 5 bases and the V segment lost 6 bases, leaving 11 bases of the junction unmatched. The CDR3: CAIRSGTGTKDEQYF. The CDR3, as DNA: TGTGCCATCAGGTCCGGGACAGGGACTAAGGACGAGCAGTACTTC.

The chain recombines TRBV11-2 with TRBJ2-1; the D gene is possibly TRBD2 (6 bases). In germline, CDR1 is SGHAT, CDR2 FQNNGV. The ends were cut back, 5 bases at V and 9 bases at J, with 14 bases in the middle. This CDR3 has 13 residues. The CDR3 DNA sequence: TGTGCCAGCAGCCAAGGGACTGTCAGTGAGCAGTTCTTC. Translation gives CASSQGTVSEQFF. Variable domain in full (rest from reference TRBV11-2 and TRBJ2-1): EAGVAQSPRYKIIEKRQSVAFWCNPISGHATLYWYQQILGQGPKLLIQFQNNGVVDDSQLPKDRFSAERLKGVDSTLKIQPAKLEDSAVYLCASSQGTVSEQFFGPGTRLTVL.

The count of this clone is one. This chain joins TRBV28 and TRBJ1-1; D not certain. With 4 bases removed from V and 0 bases from J, the gap between germline ends came to 15 bases. CDR1 is MDHEN, CDR2 SYDVKM, per germline. This CDR3 has 16 residues. The DNA for the CDR3 is TGTGCCAGCAGTTCACCTGGCGGTCCGATGAACACTGAAGCTTTCTTT. It codes for CASSSPGGPMNTEAFF. Filled out from reference TRBV28 and TRBJ1-1, the complete variable domain reads DVKVTQSSRYLVKRTGEKVFLECVQDMDHENMFWYRQDPGLGLRLIYFSYDVKMKEKGDIPEGYSVSREKKERFSLILESASTNQTSMYLCASSSPGGPMNTEAFFGQGTRLTVV.

Written as DNA, the CDR3 is TGCGCCAGCAGCTTGAGACAGGTGCCCCGGGACGAGCAGTACTTC. Translated, it gives CASSLRQVPRDEQYF. The chain combines TRBV5-1 with TRBJ2-7; possible D gene TRBD1, 6 bases. Trimming removed 1 base from V and 5 bases from J, with 16 bases in between. The CDR3 runs to 15 residues. The germline CDR1 and CDR2 sequences are SGHRS and YFSETQ.

The sample holds a few counts of this clone. The chain joins TRBV5-4 to TRBJ2-1, with D maybe TRBD1 (5 bases). Trimming left V 3 bases short and J 7 bases short, with 17 bases between. Germline CDR1 and CDR2: SGHNT and YYREEE (reference sequence). This CDR3 has 15 amino acids. This CDR3 is CASSSREIVMNEQFF. CDR3 nucleotides: TGTGCCAGCAGCTCCAGGGAAATTGTAATGAATGAGCAGTTCTTC.

The chain is built from TRBV13 and TRBJ1-1; weak D call: TRBD1 (5 bases). Trimming pared 3 bases from V and 1 base from J, leaving 12 bases between. There are 15 residues in the CDR3. From germline, CDR1 is PRHDT and CDR2 FYEKMQ (reference sequence). DNA of the CDR3: TGTGCCAGCAGCTTGTCCCCCGACAGGAACACTGAAGCTTTCTTT. Encoded protein: CASSLSPDRNTEAFF.

The CDR3 DNA sequence: TGTGCCAGTGGGGGACTAGCGGGAGGTAGCTCCTACAATGAGCAGTTCTTC. Encoded protein: CASGGLAGGSSYNEQFF. The rearrangement joins TRBV9 to TRBJ2-1; TRBD2 matches at 15 bases. The CDR3 covers 17 residues. Germline V lookup: CDR1 SGDLS, CDR2 YYNGEE. Trimming cost V 8 bases and J 0 bases; bases outside gene matches: 6.

The chain links TRBV5-6 to TRBJ2-3; D is unresolved. Germline lookup yields CDR1 SGHDT and CDR2 YYEEEE. The CDR3 extends over 16 amino acids. The V end was cut by 0 bases, the J end by 2 bases, with 13 bases between. CDR3 region: CASSLGLPTYTDTQYF. The CDR3 DNA reads TGTGCCAGCAGCTTGGGACTTCCTACCTACACAGATACGCAGTATTTT. The full variable domain, with the rest looked up from reference TRBV5-6 and TRBJ2-3, is DAGVTQSPTHLIKTRGQQVTLRCSPKSGHDTVSWYQQALGQGPQFIFQYYEEEERQRGNFPDRFSGHQFPNYSSELNVNALLLGDSALYLCASSLGLPTYTDTQYFGPGTRLTVL.

The chain is built from TRBV30 and TRBJ2-1; TRBD2 agrees at 7 bases. V lost 3 bases and J lost 5; bases outside the gene matches: 13. The CDR3 loop spans 16 amino acids. Per the germline V gene, CDR1 is GTSNPN and CDR2 is SVGIG (reference sequence). DNA for the CDR3: TGTGCCTGGAGGGGGGGGAGCTGGGTGACTGACAATGAGCAGTTCTTC. Residues: CAWRGGSWVTDNEQFF.

CDR3 coding DNA: TGTGCCAGCAGTGATTCCAGGGCTGGCTACACCTTC. It translates to CASSDSRAGYTF. This sequence joins TRBV6-6 and TRBJ1-2, with D possibly TRBD1 on 5 matching bases. Germline V gene data show CDR1 as MNHNY and CDR2 as SVGAGI (reference sequence). The CDR3 extends over 12 amino acids. The V gene lost 5 bases and the J gene lost 7 bases, with 11 bases spanning the gap.

The chain has TRBV6-5 and TRBJ1-1; D not resolved. Looked up from germline, CDR1 is MNHEY and CDR2 is SVGAGI. The V end was cut by 6 bases, the J end by 0 bases, with 14 bases between. CDR3 length equals 15 residues. For the CDR3, the DNA is TGTGCCAGCAGGGAACAGACCCTCTTGAACACTGAAGCTTTCTTT. This sequence encodes CASREQTLLNTEAFF.

The chain combines TRBV5-3 with TRBJ2-5, with unresolved D. TRBV5-3 is designated an ORF whose function remains uncertain. V lost 1 base and J 2 bases, leaving 3 bases between the germline ends. The CDR3 is 12 amino acids. DNA of the CDR3: TGTGCCAGAAGCTTGTATCAAGAGACCCAGTACTTC. The encoded protein is CARSLYQETQYF.

The gene calls are TRBV5-4 and TRBJ2-2; D is unresolved. Germline V gene lookup returns CDR1 SGHNT and CDR2 YYREEE (reference sequence). The CDR3 spans 13 residues. Deletions cut 0 bases from V and 5 bases from J, with 5 bases between. In nucleotides, the CDR3 is TGTGCCAGCAGCTTGGCTGAGACCGGGGAGCTGTTTTTT. Amino acids: CASSLAETGELFF. Full variable domain (rest looked up from reference TRBV5-4 and TRBJ2-2): ETGVTQSPTHLIKTRGQQVTLRCSSQSGHNTVSWYQQALGQGPQFIFQYYREEENGRGNFPPRFSGLQFPNYSSELNVNALELDDSALYLCASSLAETGELFFGEGSRLTVL.

In its sample, this clone was seen once. The chain has TRBV19 and TRBJ1-5; 8 bases agree with TRBD1. CDR1 LNHDA and CDR2 SQIVND come from the germline V gene (reference sequence). The CDR3 sequence is 15 residues long. J lost 4 bases, V lost 2 bases, and 4 bases had no gene match. This CDR3 reads CASSISGQGNQPQHF. CDR3 DNA: TGTGCCAGTAGTATATCAGGACAGGGTAATCAGCCCCAGCATTTT.

The chain links TRBV6-5 to TRBJ1-1; D is perhaps TRBD1 (6 bases). The CDR3 spans 14 residues. The V gene lost 9 bases and the J gene lost 2 bases, with 16 bases spanning the gap. Germline V gene data show CDR1 as MNHEY and CDR2 as SVGAGI. The chain's CDR3 is CASSQGYDNTEAFF. In DNA, the CDR3 is TGTGCCAGTAGTCAGGGGTATGATAACACTGAAGCTTTCTTT.